These 11 T cell receptor beta chains were all obtained from the same sample, sequenced in a study of blood T cell repertoires in COVID-19. This table comes from immunoSEQ multiplex PCR, and its TCRdb copy is limited to in-frame clones, with some not included. The sample has some 260,000 clones, about 85% seen once. The sequencing input was peripheral blood. The receptors here all came from a man aged 18 to 30 with active or convalescent COVID-19.

The gene calls are TRBV29-1 and TRBJ1-1; D uncertain. This CDR3 is built from 12 residues. Trimming cost V 1 base and J 1 base, with 4 bases left between them. Germline assignment: CDR1 SQVTM and CDR2 ANQGSEA. The CDR3 protein is CSVEAGNTEAFF. Written as DNA, the CDR3 is TGCAGCGTTGAAGCCGGGAACACTGAAGCTTTCTTT.

The CDR3 is CASSPGLVGTDTQYF. The CDR3, as DNA: TGCGCCAGCAGCCCGGGACTAGTGGGTACAGATACGCAGTATTTT. J is TRBJ2-3 and V is TRBV4-3; TRBD2 agrees at 8 bases. The CDR3 is 15 residues long. Germline V gene data show CDR1 as LGHNA and CDR2 as YSLEER. V lost 4 bases and J lost 3; bases outside the gene matches: 6.

This rearrangement joins TRBV7-8 to TRBJ1-6; D remains unclear. The CDR3 covers 13 residues. CDR1 SGHVS and CDR2 FQNEAQ come from the germline V gene. V gave up 2 bases and J gave up 9 bases, with 8 bases separating them. The CDR3: CASSLIEGSPLHF. DNA of the CDR3: TGTGCCAGCAGCTTAATTGAGGGTTCACCCCTCCACTTT.

The chain links TRBV6-2 or TRBV6-3 to TRBJ2-7, with D uncertain. The V end lost 6 bases, the J end lost 6 bases, and 12 bases lay between the germline ends. Germline loops: CDR1 MNHEY, CDR2 SVGEGT. The CDR3 contains 12 residues. The CDR3 sequence: CASSQTAGEQYF. The CDR3, as DNA: TGTGCCAGCAGCCAAACAGCCGGCGAGCAGTACTTC.

The chain links TRBV5-5 to TRBJ2-2; TRBD2 matches at 10 bases. There are 15 residues in the CDR3. Germline V gives CDR1 SGHKS, CDR2 YYEKEE (reference sequence). V gave up 0 bases and J gave up 6 bases; unmatched junction bases: 2. The CDR3 region has the DNA TGTGCCAGCAGCTTGGCCGGGACTAGCGCCGGGGAGCTGTTTTTT. The encoded protein is CASSLAGTSAGELFF.

This chain joins TRBV5-1 and TRBJ1-4; 8 bases are shared with TRBD1. The CDR3 sequence is 14 residues long. Germline CDR1 reads SGHRS; CDR2 reads YFSETQ. V shed 0 bases, J shed 10 bases, and the junction held 5 bases outside the gene matches. CDR3 nucleotide sequence: TGCGCCAGCAGCTTGGCACAGGGGGGTGGAAAACTGTTTTTT. It codes for CASSLAQGGGKLFF.

The V gene is TRBV2, the J gene TRBJ1-1; the match to TRBD1 covers 8 bases. With 7 bases clipped from V and 2 bases from J, the junction kept 3 bases outside the gene matches. The CDR3 is 13 amino acids. In germline, CDR1 is SNHLY, CDR2 FYNNEI. DNA of the CDR3: TGTGCCAGCACGACAGGGGCTAACACTGAAGCTTTCTTT. Its translation: CASTTGANTEAFF.

The V gene is TRBV7-2, the J gene TRBJ2-1; 15 bases map to TRBD2. The CDR3 loop spans 17 amino acids. Germline assignment: CDR1 SGHTA and CDR2 FQGNSA. Germline trimming cut 6 bases from V and 7 bases from J; bases unmatched to any gene: 10. This CDR3 is CASRGPGLAGGWNEQFF. The DNA of the CDR3 is TGTGCCAGCAGGGGACCGGGACTAGCGGGGGGATGGAATGAGCAGTTCTTC.

The chain combines TRBV15 with TRBJ2-1; weak D call: TRBD1 (5 bases). The CDR3 covers 15 residues. Per the germline V gene, CDR1 is LNHNV and CDR2 is YYDKDF (reference sequence). V shed 0 bases and J shed 5 bases, with 11 bases lying between them. In nucleotides, the CDR3 is TGTGCCACCAGCAGAGATCTGGCAGGGCACAATGAGCAGTTCTTC. Protein product: CATSRDLAGHNEQFF. Full variable domain (missing parts from reference TRBV15 and TRBJ2-1): DAMVIQNPRYQVTQFGKPVTLSCSQTLNHNVMYWYQQKSSQAPKLLFHYYDKDFNNEADTPDNFQSRRPNTSFCFLDIRSPGLGDTAMYLCATSRDLAGHNEQFFGPGTRLTVL.

In this sample, this clone turned up a few times. The J gene is TRBJ1-3, the V gene TRBV5-1, with D uncertain. V was clipped by 0 bases and J by 4 bases, with 11 bases between them. Per the germline V gene, CDR1 is SGHRS and CDR2 is YFSETQ. The CDR3 loop spans 15 amino acids. The CDR3 DNA is TGCGCCAGCAGCTTGGTTCCCCTGCGCGGAAACACCATATATTTT. Its translation: CASSLVPLRGNTIYF.

The J gene is TRBJ2-7, the V gene TRBV20-1; D ambiguous. Trimming removed 3 bases at V and 6 bases at J, with 12 bases between. From germline, CDR1 is DFQATT and CDR2 SNEGSKA (reference sequence). This CDR3 has 12 residues. The CDR3 here is CSASNVGSEQYF. The CDR3, as DNA: TGCAGTGCTAGTAATGTCGGGTCCGAGCAGTACTTC.